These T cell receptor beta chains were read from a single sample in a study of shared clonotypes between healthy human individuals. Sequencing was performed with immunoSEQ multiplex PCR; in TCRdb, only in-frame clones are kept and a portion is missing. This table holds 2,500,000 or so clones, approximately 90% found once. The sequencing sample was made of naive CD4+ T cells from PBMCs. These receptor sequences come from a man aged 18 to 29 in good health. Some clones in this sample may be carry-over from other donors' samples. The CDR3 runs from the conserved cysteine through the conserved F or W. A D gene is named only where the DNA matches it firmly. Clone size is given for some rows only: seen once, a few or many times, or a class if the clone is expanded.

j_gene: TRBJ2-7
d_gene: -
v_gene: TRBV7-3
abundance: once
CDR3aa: CASSLRRENPSEQYF
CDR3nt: TGTGCCAGCAGCTTGAGGCGGGAAAATCCCAGCGAGCAGTACTTC

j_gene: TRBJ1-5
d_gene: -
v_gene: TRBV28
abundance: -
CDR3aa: CASSSGTLGDQPQHF
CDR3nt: TGTGCCAGCAGTTCCGGGACTTTGGGCGATCAGCCCCAGCATTTT

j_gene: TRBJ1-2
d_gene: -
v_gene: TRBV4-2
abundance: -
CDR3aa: CASSPIPRAEGYTF
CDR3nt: TGTGCCAGCAGCCCCATCCCCAGGGCGGAAGGCTACACCTTC

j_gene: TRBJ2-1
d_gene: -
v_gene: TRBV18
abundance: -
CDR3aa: CASSPVVRADNEQFF
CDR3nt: TGTGCCAGCTCACCCGTGGTAAGGGCCGACAATGAGCAGTTCTTC

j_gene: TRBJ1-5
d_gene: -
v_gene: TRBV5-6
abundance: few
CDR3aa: CASSSAGTLWPQHF
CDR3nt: TGTGCCAGCAGCTCCGCCGGGACCCTCTGGCCCCAGCATTTT

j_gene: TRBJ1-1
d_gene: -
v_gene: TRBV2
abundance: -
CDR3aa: CASSMQGNTEAFF
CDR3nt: TGTGCCAGCAGCATGCAGGGGAACACTGAAGCTTTCTTT

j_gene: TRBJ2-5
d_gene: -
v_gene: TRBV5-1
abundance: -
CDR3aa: CASSFGFVKETQYF
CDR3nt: TGCGCCAGCAGCTTCGGATTCGTGAAAGAGACCCAGTACTTC

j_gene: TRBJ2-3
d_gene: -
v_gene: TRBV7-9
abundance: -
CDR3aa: CASSLVLGAPADTQYF
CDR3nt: TGTGCCAGCAGCTTAGTTTTAGGAGCACCAGCAGATACGCAGTATTTT

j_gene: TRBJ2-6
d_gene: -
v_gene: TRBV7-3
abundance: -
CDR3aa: CASSLDIGANVLTF
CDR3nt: TGTGCCAGCAGCTTGGACATTGGGGCCAACGTCCTGACTTTC

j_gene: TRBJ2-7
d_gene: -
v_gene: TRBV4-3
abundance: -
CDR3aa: CASSQEFRYEQYF
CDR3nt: TGCGCCAGCAGCCAAGAATTTCGGTACGAGCAGTACTTC

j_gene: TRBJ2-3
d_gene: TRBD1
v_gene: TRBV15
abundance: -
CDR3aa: CATIHRDRKKDTQYF
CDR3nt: TGTGCCACCATCCACCGGGACAGAAAAAAAGATACGCAGTATTTT

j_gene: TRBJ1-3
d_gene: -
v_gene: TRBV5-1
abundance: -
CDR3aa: CASSLDLPSSGNTIYF
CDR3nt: TGCGCCAGCAGCTTGGATTTACCGAGCTCTGGAAACACCATATATTTT

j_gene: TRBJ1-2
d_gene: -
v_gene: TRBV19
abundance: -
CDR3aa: CASSIVRTDGYTF
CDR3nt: TGTGCCAGTAGTATAGTACGTACCGATGGCTACACCTTC

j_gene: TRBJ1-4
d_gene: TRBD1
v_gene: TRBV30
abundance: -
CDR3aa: CAWNPGDRDDEKLFF
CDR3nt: TGTGCCTGGAACCCGGGAGACAGGGATGATGAAAAACTGTTTTTT

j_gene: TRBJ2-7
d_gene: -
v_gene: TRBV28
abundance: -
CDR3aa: CASSKWAIYEQYF
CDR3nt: TGTGCCAGCAGTAAATGGGCCATCTACGAGCAGTACTTC

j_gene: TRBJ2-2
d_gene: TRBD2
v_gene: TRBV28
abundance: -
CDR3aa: CASSFLGGLSGELFF
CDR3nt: TGTGCCAGCAGTTTCTTGGGAGGGCTAAGCGGGGAGCTGTTTTTT

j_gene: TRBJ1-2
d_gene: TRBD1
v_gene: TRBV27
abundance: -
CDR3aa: CASSLRGRDTNYGYTF
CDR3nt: TGTGCCAGCAGCCTCAGGGGGCGGGATACTAACTATGGCTACACCTTC

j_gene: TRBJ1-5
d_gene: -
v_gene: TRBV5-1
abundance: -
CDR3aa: CASSLAVNQPQHF
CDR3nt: TGCGCCAGCAGCTTGGCAGTCAATCAGCCCCAGCATTTT

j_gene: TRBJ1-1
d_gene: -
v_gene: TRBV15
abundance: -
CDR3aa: CATSRPVGAGLNTEAFF
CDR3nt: TGTGCCACCAGCAGACCTGTCGGGGCAGGCCTAAACACTGAAGCTTTCTTT

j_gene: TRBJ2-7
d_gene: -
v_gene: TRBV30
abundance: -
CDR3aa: CAWSVLGYEQYF
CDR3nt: TGTGCCTGGAGTGTATTGGGTTACGAGCAGTACTTC

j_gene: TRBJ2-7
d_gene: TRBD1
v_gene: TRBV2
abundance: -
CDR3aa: CASSDYVTGGSYEQYF
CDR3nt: TGTGCCAGCAGTGATTATGTGACAGGGGGCTCCTACGAGCAGTACTTC

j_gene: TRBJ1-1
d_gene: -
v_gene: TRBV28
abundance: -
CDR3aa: CASSQDAWEAFF
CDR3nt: TGTGCCAGCAGCCAGGACGCTTGGGAAGCTTTCTTT

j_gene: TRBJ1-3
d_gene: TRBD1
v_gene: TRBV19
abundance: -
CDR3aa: CASIDRGNGNTIYF
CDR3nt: TGTGCCAGTATTGACAGGGGGAATGGAAACACCATATATTTT

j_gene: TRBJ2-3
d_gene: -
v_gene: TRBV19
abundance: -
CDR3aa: CASSIGQASTDTQYF
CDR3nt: TGTGCCAGTAGTATAGGGCAGGCCAGCACAGATACGCAGTATTTT

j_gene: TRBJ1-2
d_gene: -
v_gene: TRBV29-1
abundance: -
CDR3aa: CSVNMQASYYGYTF
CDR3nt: TGCAGCGTTAATATGCAGGCCAGCTACTATGGCTACACCTTC

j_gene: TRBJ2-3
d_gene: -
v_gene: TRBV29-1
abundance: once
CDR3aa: CSVFHPLTDTQYF
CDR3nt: TGCAGCGTTTTTCACCCGTTGACAGATACGCAGTATTTT

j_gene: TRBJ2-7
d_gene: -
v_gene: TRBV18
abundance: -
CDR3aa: CASSPILFDEQYF
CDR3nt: TGTGCCAGCTCCCCGATCTTATTCGACGAGCAGTACTTC

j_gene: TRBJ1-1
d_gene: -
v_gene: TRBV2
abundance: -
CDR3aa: CASTMGWGTEAFF
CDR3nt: TGTGCCAGCACTATGGGATGGGGCACTGAAGCTTTCTTT

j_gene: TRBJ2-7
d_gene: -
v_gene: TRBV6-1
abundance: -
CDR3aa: CASRMDPRGGEQYF
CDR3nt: TGTGCCAGCAGGATGGACCCCAGAGGGGGCGAGCAGTACTTC

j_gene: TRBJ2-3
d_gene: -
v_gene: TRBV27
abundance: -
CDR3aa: CASTHGDSTDTQYF
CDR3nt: TGTGCCAGCACCCACGGGGATAGCACAGATACGCAGTATTTT

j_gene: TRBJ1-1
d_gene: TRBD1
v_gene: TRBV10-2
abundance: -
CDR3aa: CASSNRGRGTEAFF
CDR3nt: TGCGCCAGCAGCAACAGGGGTAGAGGCACTGAAGCTTTCTTT

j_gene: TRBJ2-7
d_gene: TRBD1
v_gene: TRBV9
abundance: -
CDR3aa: CASSPGQGNYEQYF
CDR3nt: TGTGCCAGCAGCCCGGGACAGGGGAACTACGAGCAGTACTTC

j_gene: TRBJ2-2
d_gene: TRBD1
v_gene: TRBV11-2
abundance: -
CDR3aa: CASAGQGGTGELFF
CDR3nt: TGTGCCAGCGCGGGACAGGGGGGTACCGGGGAGCTGTTTTTT

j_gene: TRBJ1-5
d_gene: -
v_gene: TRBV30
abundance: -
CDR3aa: CAWSPINSNQPQHF
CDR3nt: TGTGCCTGGAGTCCGATTAATAGCAATCAGCCCCAGCATTTT

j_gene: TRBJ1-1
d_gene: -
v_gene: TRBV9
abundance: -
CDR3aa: CASSRQTNGPEAFF
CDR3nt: TGTGCCAGCAGCCGACAGACTAACGGGCCTGAAGCTTTCTTT

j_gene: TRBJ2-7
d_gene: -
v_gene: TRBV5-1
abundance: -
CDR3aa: CASSLFPGVYEQYF
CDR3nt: TGCGCCAGCAGCTTGTTCCCAGGGGTCTACGAGCAGTACTTC

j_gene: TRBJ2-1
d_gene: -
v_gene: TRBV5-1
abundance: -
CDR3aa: CASSLEGGTYNEQFF
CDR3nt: TGCGCCAGCAGCTTAGAGGGGGGAACCTACAATGAGCAGTTCTTC